This T cell receptor (beta chain) is from a study of blood T cell repertoires in COVID-19. Study-level background: Both acute and convalescent COVID-19 samples were obtained from the United States, Italy and Spain. Sample material is recorded as cDNA or gDNA derived from T cells, B-cell-depleted T cells, or PBMCs.

Authors' analysis steps: It was from reference gene primer amplification that nucleated cell counts were estimated. Repertoires were generated with immunoSEQ multiplex PCR, while TCRdb's copy carries only in-frame clones and drops some. The DNA was the basis for D and trimming; V, J and clone size are from that table. The table lists approximately 100,000 clones, approximately 85% of them singletons. This CDR3 is built from 14 residues. Germline V gene data show CDR1 as KGHDR and CDR2 as SFDVKD. With V trimmed by 4 bases and J by 5 bases, 4 bases remained unmatched. The specimen sequenced was peripheral blood. This TCR came from a human donor in a cohort sampled during active COVID-19. The chain joins TRBV24-1 to TRBJ2-3, with TRBD1 matching 8 bases. The CDR3 loop is CATSETGGLDTQYF. CDR3 in DNA: TGTGCCACCAGTGAAACAGGGGGGCTAGATACGCAGTATTTT.